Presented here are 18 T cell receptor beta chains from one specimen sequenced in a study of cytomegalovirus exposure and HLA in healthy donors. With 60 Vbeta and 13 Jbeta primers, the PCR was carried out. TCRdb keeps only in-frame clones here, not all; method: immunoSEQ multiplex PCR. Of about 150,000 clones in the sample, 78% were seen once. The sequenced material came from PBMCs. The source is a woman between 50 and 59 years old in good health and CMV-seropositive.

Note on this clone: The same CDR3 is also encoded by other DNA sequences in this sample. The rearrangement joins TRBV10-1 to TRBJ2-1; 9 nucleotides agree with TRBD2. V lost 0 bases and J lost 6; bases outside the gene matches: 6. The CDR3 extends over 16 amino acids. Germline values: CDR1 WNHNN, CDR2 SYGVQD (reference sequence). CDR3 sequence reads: CASSESRASGVNEQFF. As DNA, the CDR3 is TGCGCCAGCAGTGAGTCTCGGGCTAGCGGGGTCAATGAGCAGTTCTTC.

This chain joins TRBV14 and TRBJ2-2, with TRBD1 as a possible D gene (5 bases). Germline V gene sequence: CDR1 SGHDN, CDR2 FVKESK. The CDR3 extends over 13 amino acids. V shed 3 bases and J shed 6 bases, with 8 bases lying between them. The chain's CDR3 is CASSQPGSGELFF. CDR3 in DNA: TGTGCCAGCAGCCAGCCAGGGTCCGGGGAGCTGTTTTTT.

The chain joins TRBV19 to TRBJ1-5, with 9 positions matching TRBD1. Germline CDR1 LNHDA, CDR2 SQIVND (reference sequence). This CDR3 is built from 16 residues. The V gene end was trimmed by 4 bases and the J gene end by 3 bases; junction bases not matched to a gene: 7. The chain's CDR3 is CASSTGQGMVNQPQHF. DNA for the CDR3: TGTGCCAGTAGTACAGGACAGGGGATGGTCAATCAGCCCCAGCATTTT.

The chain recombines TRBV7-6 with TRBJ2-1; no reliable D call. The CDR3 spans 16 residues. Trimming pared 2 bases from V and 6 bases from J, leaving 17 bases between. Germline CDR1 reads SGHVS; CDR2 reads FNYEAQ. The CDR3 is CASSLRVAPIVNEQFF. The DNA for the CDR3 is TGTGCCAGCAGCTTACGAGTCGCCCCCATCGTCAATGAGCAGTTCTTC.

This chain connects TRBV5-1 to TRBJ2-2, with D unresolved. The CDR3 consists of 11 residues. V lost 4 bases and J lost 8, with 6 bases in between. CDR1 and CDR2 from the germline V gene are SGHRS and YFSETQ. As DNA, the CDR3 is TGCGCCAGCAGCAATACTGGGGAGCTGTTTTTT. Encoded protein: CASSNTGELFF. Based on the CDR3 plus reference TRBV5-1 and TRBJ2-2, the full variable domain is KAGVTQTPRYLIKTRGQQVTLSCSPISGHRSVSWYQQTPGQGLQFLFEYFSETQRNKGNFPGRFSGRQFSNSRSEMNVSTLELGDSALYLCASSNTGELFFGEGSRLTVL.

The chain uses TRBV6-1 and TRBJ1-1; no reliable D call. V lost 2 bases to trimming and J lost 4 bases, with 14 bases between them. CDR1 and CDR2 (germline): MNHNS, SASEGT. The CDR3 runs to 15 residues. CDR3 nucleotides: TGTGCCAGCAGTGAAAATCAGGCTGGGAGCACTGAAGCTTTCTTT. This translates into CASSENQAGSTEAFF.

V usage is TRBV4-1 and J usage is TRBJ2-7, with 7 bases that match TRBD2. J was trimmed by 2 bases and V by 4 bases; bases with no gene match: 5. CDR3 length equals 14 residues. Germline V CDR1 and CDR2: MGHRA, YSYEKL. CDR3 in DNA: TGCGCCAGCAGCCCCAGCGGGGAACCCTACGAGCAGTACTTC. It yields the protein CASSPSGEPYEQYF.

Here the CDR3 DNA reads TGTGCCAGCAGCGGGATCAGGGGTTCACCCCTCCACTTT. It specifies CASSGIRGSPLHF. J is TRBJ1-6 and V is TRBV9; D is perhaps TRBD1 (6 bases). Trimming cost V 3 bases and J 9 bases, with 10 bases left between them. The CDR3 covers 13 residues. Germline CDR1 SGDLS, CDR2 YYNGEE.

The CDR3 nucleotides read TGTGCCAGTAGTCAACAGGGCTCCTATAATTCACCCCTCCACTTT. Its protein is CASSQQGSYNSPLHF. The chain combines TRBV19 with TRBJ1-6, with TRBD1 as a possible D gene (6 bases). V dropped 5 bases and J dropped 0 bases, with 8 bases sitting between them. CDR1 is LNHDA, CDR2 SQIVND, per germline (reference sequence). The CDR3 is 15 amino acids.

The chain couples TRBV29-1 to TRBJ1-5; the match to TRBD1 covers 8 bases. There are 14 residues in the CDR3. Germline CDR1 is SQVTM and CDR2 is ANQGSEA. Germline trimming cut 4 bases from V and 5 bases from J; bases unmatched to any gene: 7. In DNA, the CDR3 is TGCAGCGTTGTACCTGCAGGGGGCGATCAGCCCCAGCATTTT. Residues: CSVVPAGGDQPQHF. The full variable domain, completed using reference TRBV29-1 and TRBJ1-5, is SAVISQKPSRDICQRGTSLTIQCQVDSQVTMMFWYRQQPGQSLTLIATANQGSEATYESGFVIDKFPISRPNLTFSTLTVSNMSPEDSSIYLCSVVPAGGDQPQHFGDGTRLSIL.

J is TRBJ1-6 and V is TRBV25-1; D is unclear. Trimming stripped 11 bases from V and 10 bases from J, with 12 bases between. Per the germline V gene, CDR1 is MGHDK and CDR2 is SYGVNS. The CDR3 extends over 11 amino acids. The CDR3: CASRGSSPLHF. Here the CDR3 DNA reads TGTGCCTCACGCGGTAGCTCACCCCTCCACTTT.

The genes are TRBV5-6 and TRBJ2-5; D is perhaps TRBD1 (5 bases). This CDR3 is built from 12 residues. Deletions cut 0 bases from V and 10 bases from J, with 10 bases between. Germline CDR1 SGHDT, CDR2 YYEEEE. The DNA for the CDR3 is TGTGCCAGCAGCTTGGTGGTCAGGGTCCAGTACTTC. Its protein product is CASSLVVRVQYF.

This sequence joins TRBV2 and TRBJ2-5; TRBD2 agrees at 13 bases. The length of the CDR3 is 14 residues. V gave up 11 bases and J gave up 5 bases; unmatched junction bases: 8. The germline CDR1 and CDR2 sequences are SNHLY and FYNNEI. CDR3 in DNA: TGTGCCGGGCGGACTAGCGGGGGAAGGGAGACCCAGTACTTC. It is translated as CAGRTSGGRETQYF.

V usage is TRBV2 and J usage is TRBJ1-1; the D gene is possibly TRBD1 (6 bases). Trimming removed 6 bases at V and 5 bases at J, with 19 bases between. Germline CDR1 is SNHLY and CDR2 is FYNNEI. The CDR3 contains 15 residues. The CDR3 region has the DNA TGTGCCAGCAGGGGGTCGACAGGCCGGACGACTGAAGCTTTCTTT. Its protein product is CASRGSTGRTTEAFF.

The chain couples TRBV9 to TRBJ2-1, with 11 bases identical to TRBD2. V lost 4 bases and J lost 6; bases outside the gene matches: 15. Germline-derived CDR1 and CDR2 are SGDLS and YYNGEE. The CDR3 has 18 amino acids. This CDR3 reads CASSFRPLAGGQGNEQFF. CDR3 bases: TGTGCCAGCAGCTTCCGCCCCTTAGCGGGGGGGCAGGGCAATGAGCAGTTCTTC.

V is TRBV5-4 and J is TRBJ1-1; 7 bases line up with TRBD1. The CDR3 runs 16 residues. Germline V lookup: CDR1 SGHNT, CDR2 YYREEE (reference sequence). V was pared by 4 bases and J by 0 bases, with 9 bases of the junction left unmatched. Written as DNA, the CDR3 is TGTGCCAGCAGCCCCATGGGGGGACAGATGAACACTGAAGCTTTCTTT. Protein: CASSPMGGQMNTEAFF.

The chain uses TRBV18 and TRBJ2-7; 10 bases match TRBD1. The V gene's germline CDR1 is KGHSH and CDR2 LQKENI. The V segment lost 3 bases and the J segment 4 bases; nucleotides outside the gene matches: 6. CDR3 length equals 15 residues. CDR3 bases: TGTGCCAGCTCACCGACAGGGGGCGCCAATTACGAGCAGTACTTC. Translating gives CASSPTGGANYEQYF.

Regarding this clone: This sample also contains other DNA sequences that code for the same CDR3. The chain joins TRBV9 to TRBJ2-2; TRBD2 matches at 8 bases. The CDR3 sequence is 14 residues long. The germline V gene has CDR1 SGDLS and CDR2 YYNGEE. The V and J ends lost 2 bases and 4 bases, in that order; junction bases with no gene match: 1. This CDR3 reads CASSVRGGTGELFF. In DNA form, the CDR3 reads TGTGCCAGCAGCGTCCGGGGGGGCACCGGGGAGCTGTTTTTT.